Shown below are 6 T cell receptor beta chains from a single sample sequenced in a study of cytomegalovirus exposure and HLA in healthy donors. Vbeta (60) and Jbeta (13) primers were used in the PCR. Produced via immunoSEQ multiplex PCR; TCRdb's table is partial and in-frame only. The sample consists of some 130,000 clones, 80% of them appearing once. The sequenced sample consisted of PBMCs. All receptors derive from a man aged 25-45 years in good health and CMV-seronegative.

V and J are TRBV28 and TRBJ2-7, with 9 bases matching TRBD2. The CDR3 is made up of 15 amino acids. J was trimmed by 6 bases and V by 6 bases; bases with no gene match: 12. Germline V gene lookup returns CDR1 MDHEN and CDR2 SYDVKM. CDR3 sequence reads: CASSPFLAGLGEQYF. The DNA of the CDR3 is TGTGCCAGCAGCCCCTTCCTAGCGGGACTTGGCGAGCAGTACTTC. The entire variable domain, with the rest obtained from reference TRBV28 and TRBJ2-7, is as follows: DVKVTQSSRYLVKRTGEKVFLECVQDMDHENMFWYRQDPGLGLRLIYFSYDVKMKEKGDIPEGYSVSREKKERFSLILESASTNQTSMYLCASSPFLAGLGEQYFGPGTRLTVT.

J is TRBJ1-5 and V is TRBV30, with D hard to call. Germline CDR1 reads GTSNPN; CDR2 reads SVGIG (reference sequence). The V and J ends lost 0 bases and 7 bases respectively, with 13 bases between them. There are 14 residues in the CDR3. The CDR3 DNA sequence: TGTGCCTGGAGTGTAGGAGGGATAAGGCAGCCCCAGCATTTT. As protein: CAWSVGGIRQPQHF.

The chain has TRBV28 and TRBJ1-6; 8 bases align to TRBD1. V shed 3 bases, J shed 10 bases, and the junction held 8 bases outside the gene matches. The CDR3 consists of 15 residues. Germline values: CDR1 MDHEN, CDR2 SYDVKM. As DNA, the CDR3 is TGTGCCAGCAGTTTTTTTCACAGGGGGAGATCACCCCTCCACTTT. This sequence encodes CASSFFHRGRSPLHF.

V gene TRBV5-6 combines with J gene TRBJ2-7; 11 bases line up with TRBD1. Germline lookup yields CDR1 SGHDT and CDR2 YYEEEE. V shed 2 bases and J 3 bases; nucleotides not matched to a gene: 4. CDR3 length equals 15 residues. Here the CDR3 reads CASSLLGQGDYEQYF. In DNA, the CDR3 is TGTGCCAGCAGCTTATTGGGACAGGGGGACTACGAGCAGTACTTC.

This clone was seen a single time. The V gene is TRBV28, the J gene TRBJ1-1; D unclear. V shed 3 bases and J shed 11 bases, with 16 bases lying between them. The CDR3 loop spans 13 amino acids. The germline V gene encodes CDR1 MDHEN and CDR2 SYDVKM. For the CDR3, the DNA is TGTGCCAGCAGTTTGGGATATGCGGGTGAGGCTTTCTTT. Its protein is CASSLGYAGEAFF.

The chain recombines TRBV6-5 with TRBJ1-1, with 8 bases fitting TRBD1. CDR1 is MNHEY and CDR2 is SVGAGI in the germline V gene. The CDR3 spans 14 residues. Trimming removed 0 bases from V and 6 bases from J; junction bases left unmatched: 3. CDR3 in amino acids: CASSYSQGAAEAFF. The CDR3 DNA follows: TGTGCCAGCAGTTACTCCCAGGGGGCTGCTGAAGCTTTCTTT.